A single sample is the source of the 31 T cell receptor beta chains below, sequenced in a study of cytomegalovirus exposure and HLA in healthy donors. Sequencing was performed with immunoSEQ multiplex PCR; in TCRdb, only in-frame clones are kept and a portion is missing. Of under 250,000 clones in the sample, around 86% were seen once. What was sequenced was PBMCs. These receptors were obtained from a woman aged 18-29 years in good health and CMV-seropositive.

This clone showed up just once. This rearrangement joins TRBV9 to TRBJ2-1; the D gene is possibly TRBD1 (6 bases). CDR3 length: 13 amino acids. Trimming removed 0 bases from V and 10 bases from J, with 11 bases in between. Germline CDR1 and CDR2: SGDLS and YYNGEE. The CDR3 region is CASSVGPGTEQFF. CDR3 DNA: TGTGCCAGCAGCGTAGGCCCCGGGACAGAGCAGTTCTTC.

This clone was counted only a few times. The CDR3 bases are TGCGCCAGCAGCTCGAAAGGTTCCGTGGCGGGCTATGGCTACACCTTC. Protein product: CASSSKGSVAGYGYTF. The rearrangement joins TRBV4-1 to TRBJ1-2; D ambiguous. The CDR3 totals 16 residues. Germline CDR1 and CDR2: MGHRA and YSYEKL. V gave up 5 bases and J gave up 4 bases, with 20 bases separating them.

This clone is a singleton in its sample. The V call is TRBV5-1, the J call TRBJ1-1, with 9 bases lining up with TRBD1. CDR3 length equals 18 residues. Germline values: CDR1 SGHRS, CDR2 YFSETQ. The V segment lost 1 base and the J segment 0 bases; nucleotides outside the gene matches: 10. CDR3 sequence reads: CASSLWGGQGRLNTEAFF. CDR3 bases: TGCGCCAGCAGCTTGTGGGGGGGACAGGGACGGCTGAACACTGAAGCTTTCTTT.

The J gene is TRBJ1-2, the V gene TRBV28; D is perhaps TRBD1 (5 bases). Deletions cut 1 base from V and 4 bases from J, with 10 bases between. There are 14 residues in the CDR3. The germline V gene has CDR1 MDHEN and CDR2 SYDVKM. The CDR3 nucleotides are TGTGCCAGCAGTTTATATCGGGGGTCCTATGGCTACACCTTC. Amino acid sequence: CASSLYRGSYGYTF.

The V and J genes are TRBV30 and TRBJ2-5; TRBD2 matches 7 bases. The CDR3 is 15 amino acids. Germline values: CDR1 GTSNPN, CDR2 SVGIG (reference sequence). V dropped 4 bases and J dropped 4; count of bases not matched to a gene: 12. CDR3 sequence reads: CAWMRRERSVETQYF. CDR3 sequence (DNA): TGTGCCTGGATGAGGCGGGAGAGGTCTGTAGAGACCCAGTACTTC.

V and J are TRBV19 and TRBJ2-7; a weak D match, TRBD2 (5 bases). This CDR3 has 12 residues. V was clipped by 5 bases and J by 3 bases, with 8 bases between them. The germline gives CDR1 LNHDA, CDR2 SQIVND (reference sequence). DNA of the CDR3: TGTGCCAGTAGTCCGGGGTTCTACGAGCAGTACTTC. It yields the protein CASSPGFYEQYF.

The chain is built from TRBV28 and TRBJ2-1, with 8 bases aligning to TRBD2. Trimming cost V 4 bases and J 6 bases; bases outside gene matches: 17. There are 18 residues in the CDR3. Germline values: CDR1 MDHEN, CDR2 SYDVKM. Written as DNA, the CDR3 is TGTGCCAGCAGTTACCCCATTCTTGCGGGAGGTATATGCAATGAGCAGTTCTTC. Protein sequence: CASSYPILAGGICNEQFF.

The J gene is TRBJ2-1, the V gene TRBV5-1, with 7 bases matching TRBD1. From germline, CDR1 is SGHRS and CDR2 YFSETQ. The CDR3 sequence is 17 residues long. V shed 4 bases and J 6 bases; nucleotides not matched to a gene: 16. CDR3 in amino acids: CASSRNRGSAWGNEQFF. The CDR3 DNA is TGCGCCAGCAGCCGGAACAGGGGTAGTGCTTGGGGCAATGAGCAGTTCTTC.

The rearrangement uses TRBV28 and TRBJ1-1; no reliable D call. This CDR3 has 14 amino acids. Trimming left V 3 bases short and J 1 base short, with 9 bases between. Germline V lookup: CDR1 MDHEN, CDR2 SYDVKM. This chain's CDR3 is CASSLLHSNTEAFF. For the CDR3, the DNA is TGTGCCAGCAGTTTGTTACATTCGAACACTGAAGCTTTCTTT.

Notes on this clone: Compared with germline, one end of the junction differs, possibly owing to a read error. The chain links TRBV7-7 to TRBJ2-3, with 7 bases that match TRBD1. The CDR3 totals 13 residues. Germline CDR1 is SSHAT and CDR2 is FNYEAQ (reference sequence). This CDR3 is CASSQGERDTQYF. Here the CDR3 DNA reads TGTGCTAGCAGCCAGGGGGAGAGAGATACGCAGTATTTT.

The chain combines TRBV28 with TRBJ2-3; 16 bases are shared with TRBD2. Germline CDR1 MDHEN, CDR2 SYDVKM. This CDR3 is built from 16 residues. V lost 3 bases to trimming and J lost 5 bases; unmatched junction nucleotides: 2. CDR3 in DNA: TGTGCCAGCAGTTTGGGACTAGCGGGAGGGGGAGATACGCAGTATTTT. Its protein is CASSLGLAGGGDTQYF. The variable domain in full, with the rest retrieved from reference TRBV28 and TRBJ2-3, is DVKVTQSSRYLVKRTGEKVFLECVQDMDHENMFWYRQDPGLGLRLIYFSYDVKMKEKGDIPEGYSVSREKKERFSLILESASTNQTSMYLCASSLGLAGGGDTQYFGPGTRLTVL.

The V gene is TRBV11-1, the J gene TRBJ2-5; possibly TRBD2 for D (5 bases). CDR3 length: 17 amino acids. Germline CDR1 is SGHAT and CDR2 is FQDESV (reference sequence). V dropped 1 base and J dropped 5 bases, with 20 bases sitting between them. CDR3 DNA sequence: TGTGCCAGCAGCTTAGTCTTGGGAGCCCCCCCTTCGGAGACCCAGTACTTC. This codes for CASSLVLGAPPSETQYF. The complete variable domain, with remaining parts taken from reference TRBV11-1 and TRBJ2-5, reads EAEVAQSPRYKITEKSQAVAFWCDPISGHATLYWYRQILGQGPELLVQFQDESVVDDSQLPKDRFSAERLKGVDSTLKIQPAELGDSAMYLCASSLVLGAPPSETQYFGPGTRLLVL.

The J gene is TRBJ1-3, the V gene TRBV5-1; D remains ambiguous. In germline, CDR1 is SGHRS, CDR2 YFSETQ. Between the trimmed V and J ends, which lost 3 bases and 0 bases, there was a span of 22 bases. The CDR3 has 19 residues. The DNA for the CDR3 is TGCGCCAGCAGCTCCGAGGGTCCAGCAGGTCTCAACTCTGGAAACACCATATATTTT. Its translation is CASSSEGPAGLNSGNTIYF.

This clone was seen just once. This rearrangement joins TRBV5-6 to TRBJ2-5, with D unclear. Trimming took 0 bases from V and 5 from J, leaving 8 bases between them. Germline V CDR1 and CDR2: SGHDT, YYEEEE. This CDR3 comprises 13 residues. CDR3 DNA sequence: TGTGCCAGCAGCTTGGGGCCGGAGGAGACCCAGTACTTC. As protein: CASSLGPEETQYF.

This chain uses TRBV28 with TRBJ2-1; 7 bases line up with TRBD1. Germline loops: CDR1 MDHEN, CDR2 SYDVKM. This CDR3 comprises 19 residues. V lost 3 bases and J lost 0; bases outside the gene matches: 14. CDR3: CASSLWTGLTPSSYNEQFF. CDR3 bases: TGTGCCAGCAGTTTGTGGACAGGCCTGACTCCGAGCTCCTACAATGAGCAGTTCTTC.

The chain carries TRBV7-3 and TRBJ1-5; 7 nucleotides align to TRBD1. The CDR3 consists of 15 residues. Germline V gives CDR1 SGHTA, CDR2 FQGTGA. V shed 5 bases, J shed 7 bases, and the junction held 11 bases outside the gene matches. CDR3 residues: CASSLMPGGGQPQHF. Written as DNA, the CDR3 is TGTGCCAGCAGCCTAATGCCAGGGGGAGGACAGCCCCAGCATTTT.

This clone was observed a single time. The same CDR3 can be traced to other DNA sequences in this sample. The chain combines TRBV5-4 with TRBJ2-3; 7 positions match TRBD2. Per the germline V gene, CDR1 is SGHNT and CDR2 is YYREEE (reference sequence). V was clipped by 3 bases and J by 6 bases; unmatched bases: 1. CDR3 length: 12 residues. CDR3 sequence reads: CASSYGGDTQYF. CDR3 bases: TGTGCCAGCAGCTACGGGGGGGATACGCAGTATTTT.

In its sample, this clone was seen once. This chain uses TRBV5-8 with TRBJ1-5; TRBD1 is a possible D gene (6 bases). The CDR3 sequence is 15 residues long. Trimming cost V 4 bases and J 0 bases, with 11 bases left between them. Germline CDR1 and CDR2: SGHTS and YDEGEE. CDR3: CASSTRQDSNQPQHF. CDR3 bases: TGTGCCAGCAGCACCCGACAGGATAGCAATCAGCCCCAGCATTTT.

This chain joins TRBV4-1 and TRBJ1-1; maybe TRBD1 (6 bases). Germline loops: CDR1 MGHRA, CDR2 YSYEKL. The CDR3 contains 15 residues. Trimming left V 6 bases short and J 4 bases short, with 18 bases between. As DNA, the CDR3 is TGCGCCAGCAGTGGAGGGGGGGCGAAGATCACTGAAGCTTTCTTT. This gives the protein CASSGGGAKITEAFF.

The rearrangement joins TRBV4-1 to TRBJ2-1; perhaps TRBD2 as D (6 bases). The CDR3 covers 16 residues. Germline V CDR1 and CDR2: MGHRA, YSYEKL. The ends were cut back, 5 bases at V and 0 bases at J, with 14 bases in the middle. The CDR3 coding sequence is TGCGCCAGCAGCTCCCGCGGGGACTTCTCCTACAATGAGCAGTTCTTC. It yields the protein CASSSRGDFSYNEQFF.

This chain joins TRBV5-6 and TRBJ1-1; D is uncertain. The CDR3 extends over 12 amino acids. The V and J ends lost 0 bases and 7 bases respectively, with 7 bases between them. Germline V gives CDR1 SGHDT, CDR2 YYEEEE. The CDR3 reads CASSLGRFEAFF. For the CDR3, the DNA is TGTGCCAGCAGCTTGGGGAGATTTGAAGCTTTCTTT.

The V call is TRBV7-9, the J call TRBJ1-5; 7 nucleotides line up with TRBD1. V dropped 8 bases and J dropped 6; count of bases not matched to a gene: 7. The V gene's germline CDR1 is SEHNR and CDR2 FQNEAQ (reference sequence). The CDR3 runs 13 residues. Here the CDR3 reads CASEGQEGQPQHF. In nucleotides, the CDR3 is TGTGCCAGCGAAGGACAGGAAGGTCAGCCCCAGCATTTT.

The chain combines TRBV6-6 with TRBJ1-3, with D tentatively TRBD1 (5 bases). This CDR3 is built from 15 residues. V dropped 2 bases and J dropped 0 bases, with 8 bases sitting between them. Germline V CDR1 and CDR2: MNHNY, SVGAGI (reference sequence). CDR3 sequence: CASSYVGPSGNTIYF. CDR3 nucleotide sequence: TGTGCCAGCAGTTACGTGGGGCCCTCTGGAAACACCATATATTTT.

The chain has TRBV19 and TRBJ1-5, with D perhaps matching TRBD1 (5 bases). Germline CDR1 LNHDA, CDR2 SQIVND (reference sequence). V dropped 2 bases and J dropped 7 bases, with 21 bases sitting between them. This CDR3 is 17 amino acids long. CDR3 coding DNA: TGTGCCAGTAGTATAATAACGGGCGGGGCAGGGAAACAGCCCCAGCATTTT. It is translated as CASSIITGGAGKQPQHF.

This clone showed up just once. The CDR3 protein is CASSEARGVGYGYTF. The CDR3 nucleotides read TGTGCCAGCAGTGAAGCGCGGGGGGTAGGCTATGGCTACACCTTC. The V gene is TRBV2, the J gene TRBJ1-2; D might be TRBD1 (5 bases). The CDR3 contains 15 residues. Germline lookup yields CDR1 SNHLY and CDR2 FYNNEI. V lost 0 bases to trimming and J lost 4 bases, with 12 bases between them. The full variable domain, completed using reference TRBV2 and TRBJ1-2, is EPEVTQTPSHQVTQMGQEVILRCVPISNHLYFYWYRQILGQKVEFLVSFYNNEISEKSEIFDDQFSVERPDGSNFTLKIRSTKLEDSAMYFCASSEARGVGYGYTFGSGTRLTVV.

This clone appeared a single time. CDR3 nucleotides: TGTGCCAGCAGCTTAGGTAGAGGGCCCAACGAGCAGTACTTC. Encoded protein: CASSLGRGPNEQYF. The rearrangement joins TRBV13 to TRBJ2-7, with D possibly matching TRBD2 (5 bases). The V gene lost 0 bases and the J gene lost 5 bases, with 11 bases spanning the gap. There are 14 residues in the CDR3. Per the germline V gene, CDR1 is PRHDT and CDR2 is FYEKMQ (reference sequence). Using reference TRBV13 and TRBJ2-7 for the parts outside the CDR3, the full variable domain is AAGVIQSPRHLIKEKRETATLKCYPIPRHDTVYWYQQGPGQDPQFLISFYEKMQSDKGSIPDRFSAQQFSDYHSELNMSSLELGDSALYFCASSLGRGPNEQYFGPGTRLTVT.

V usage is TRBV6-6 and J usage is TRBJ1-1; TRBD1 is a possible D gene (5 bases). This CDR3 contains 14 residues. From germline, CDR1 is MNHNY and CDR2 SVGAGI (reference sequence). The V and J ends lost 8 bases and 0 bases respectively, with 13 bases between them. The CDR3 region has the DNA TGTGCCAGCGATGACAGACACTTGAACACTGAAGCTTTCTTT. This encodes CASDDRHLNTEAFF.

V is TRBV5-1 and J is TRBJ2-2, with 7 bases fitting TRBD2. This CDR3 is 18 amino acids long. V gave up 5 bases and J gave up 0 bases; unmatched junction bases: 13. Germline CDR1 is SGHRS and CDR2 is YFSETQ. The CDR3 nucleotides are TGCGCCAGCAGTGTTCCTAGCGGCAGCCCTACGAACACCGGGGAGCTGTTTTTT. Translation gives CASSVPSGSPTNTGELFF.

This chain links TRBV18 with TRBJ1-3, with D possibly TRBD1 on 5 matching bases. CDR3 length: 16 amino acids. Looked up from germline, CDR1 is KGHSH and CDR2 is LQKENI. Trimming removed 3 bases at V and 0 bases at J, with 12 bases between. The CDR3 here is CASSPGWQGSGNTIYF. CDR3 sequence (DNA): TGTGCCAGCTCACCCGGCTGGCAGGGCTCTGGAAACACCATATATTTT.

This clone occurred once. The CDR3 protein is CSVESGQGASYEQYF. The CDR3 nucleotides read TGCAGCGTTGAGTCTGGACAGGGGGCGTCCTACGAGCAGTACTTC. V usage is TRBV29-1 and J usage is TRBJ2-7, with 11 positions matching TRBD1. Germline V gives CDR1 SQVTM, CDR2 ANQGSEA. There are 15 residues in the CDR3. The junction had 5 bases not matched to a gene; V was cut back by 3 bases and J by 1 base.

The genes are TRBV7-9 and TRBJ2-5; TRBD1 agrees at 8 bases. The V and J ends lost 1 base and 3 bases, in that order; junction bases with no gene match: 7. The CDR3 has 16 residues. The germline gives CDR1 SEHNR, CDR2 FQNEAQ (reference sequence). The CDR3 nucleotides are TGTGCCAGCAGCTTAGTCGGGCAGGGGGCCGAAGAGACCCAGTACTTC. Protein sequence: CASSLVGQGAEETQYF.